This TCR beta chain was identified during a study of blood T cells in healthy people across ages. In this sample, this clonotype turned up a few times. Deletions cut 4 bases from V and 2 bases from J, with 12 bases between. The length of the CDR3 is 16 residues. The germline CDR1 and CDR2 sequences are LGHNA and YNFKEQ. A sample-barcoded 5' primer and a J-beta primer mix were used in a second PCR of roughly 7 to 12 cycles. TCRdb called the 5' RACE reads again in MiXCR, with one record for every CDR3 protein. This sample has 600,000 to 1,000,000 distinct CDR3 sequences, with over 45% found just once. This TCR derives from a man aged 30 to 45 in good health. Sequencing was performed on blood. J is TRBJ2-6 and V is TRBV4-2; tentative D call: TRBD1 (6 bases). CDR3 loop: CASSLEGGPGANVLTF. CDR3 coding DNA: TGTGCCAGCAGCCTCGAAGGGGGTCCTGGGGCCAACGTCCTGACTTTC.